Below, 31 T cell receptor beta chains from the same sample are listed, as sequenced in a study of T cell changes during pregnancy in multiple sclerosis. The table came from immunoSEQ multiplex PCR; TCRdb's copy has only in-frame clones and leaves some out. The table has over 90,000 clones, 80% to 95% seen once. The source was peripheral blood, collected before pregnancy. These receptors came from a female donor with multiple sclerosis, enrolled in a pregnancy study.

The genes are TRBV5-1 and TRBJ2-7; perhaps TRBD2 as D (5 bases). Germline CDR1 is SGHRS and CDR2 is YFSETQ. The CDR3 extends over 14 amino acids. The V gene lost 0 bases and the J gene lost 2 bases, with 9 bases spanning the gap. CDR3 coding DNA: TGCGCCAGCAGCTTGGGCGTGACTACCTACGAGCAGTACTTC. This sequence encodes CASSLGVTTYEQYF. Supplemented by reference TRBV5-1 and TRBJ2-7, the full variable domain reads KAGVTQTPRYLIKTRGQQVTLSCSPISGHRSVSWYQQTPGQGLQFLFEYFSETQRNKGNFPGRFSGRQFSNSRSEMNVSTLELGDSALYLCASSLGVTTYEQYFGPGTRLTVT.

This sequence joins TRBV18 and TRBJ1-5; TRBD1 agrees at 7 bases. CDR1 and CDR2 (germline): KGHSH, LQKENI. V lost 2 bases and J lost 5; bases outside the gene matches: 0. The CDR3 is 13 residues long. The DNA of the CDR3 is TGTGCCAGCTCACCAGGGACAGATCAGCCCCAGCATTTT. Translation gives CASSPGTDQPQHF.

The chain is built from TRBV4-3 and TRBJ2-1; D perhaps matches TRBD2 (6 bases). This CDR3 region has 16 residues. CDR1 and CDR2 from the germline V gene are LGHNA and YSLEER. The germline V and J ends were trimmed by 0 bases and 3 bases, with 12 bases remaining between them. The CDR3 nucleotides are TGCGCCAGCAGCCAAGATGGGACTGTAATCTACAATGAGCAGTTCTTC. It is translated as CASSQDGTVIYNEQFF.

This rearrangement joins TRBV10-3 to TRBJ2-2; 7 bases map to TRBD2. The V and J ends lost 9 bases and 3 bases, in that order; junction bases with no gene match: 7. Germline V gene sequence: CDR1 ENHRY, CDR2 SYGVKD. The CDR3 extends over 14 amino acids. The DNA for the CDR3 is TGTGCCATATGGGGTACTAGCGACACCGGGGAGCTGTTTTTT. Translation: CAIWGTSDTGELFF.

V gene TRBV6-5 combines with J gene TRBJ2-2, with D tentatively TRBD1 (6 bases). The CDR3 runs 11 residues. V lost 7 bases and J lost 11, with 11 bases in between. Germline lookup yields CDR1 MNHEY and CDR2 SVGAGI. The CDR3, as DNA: TGTGCCAGCACCGCCGGGACAGAGCTGTTTTTT. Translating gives CASTAGTELFF.

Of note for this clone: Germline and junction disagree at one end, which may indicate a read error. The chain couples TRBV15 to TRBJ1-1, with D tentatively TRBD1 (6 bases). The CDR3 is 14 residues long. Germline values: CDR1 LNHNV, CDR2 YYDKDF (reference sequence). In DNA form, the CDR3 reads TGTGCCACCAGCGGAGACAGGCTGAACACTGAAGCTTTCTTT. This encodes CATSGDRLNTEAFF.

The CDR3 is CASSQGTGGDRGYTF. CDR3 coding DNA: TGTGCCAGCAGTCAGGGGACAGGGGGCGATAGGGGCTACACCTTC. This rearrangement joins TRBV27 to TRBJ1-2, with 12 bases aligning to TRBD1. CDR1 is MNHEY, CDR2 SMNVEV, per germline (reference sequence). J lost 8 bases, V lost 5 bases, and 9 bases had no gene match. The CDR3 consists of 15 residues.

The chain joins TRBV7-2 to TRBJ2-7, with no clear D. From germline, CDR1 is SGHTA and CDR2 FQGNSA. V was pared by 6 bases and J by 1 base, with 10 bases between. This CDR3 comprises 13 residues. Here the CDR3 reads CASRPGGSYEQYF. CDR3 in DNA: TGTGCCAGCAGACCCGGTGGTTCCTACGAGCAGTACTTC.

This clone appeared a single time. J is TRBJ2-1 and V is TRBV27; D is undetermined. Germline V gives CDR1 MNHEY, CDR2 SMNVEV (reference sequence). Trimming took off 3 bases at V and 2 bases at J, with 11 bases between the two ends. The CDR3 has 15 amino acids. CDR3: CASSFLASTYNEQFF. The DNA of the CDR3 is TGTGCCAGCAGTTTCTTGGCCTCAACCTACAATGAGCAGTTCTTC.

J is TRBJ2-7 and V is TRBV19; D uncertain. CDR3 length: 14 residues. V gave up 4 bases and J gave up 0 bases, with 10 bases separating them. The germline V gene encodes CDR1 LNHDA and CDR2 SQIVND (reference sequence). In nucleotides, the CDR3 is TGTGCCAGTAGTACGTCCAAGAGCTCCTACGAGCAGTACTTC. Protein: CASSTSKSSYEQYF.

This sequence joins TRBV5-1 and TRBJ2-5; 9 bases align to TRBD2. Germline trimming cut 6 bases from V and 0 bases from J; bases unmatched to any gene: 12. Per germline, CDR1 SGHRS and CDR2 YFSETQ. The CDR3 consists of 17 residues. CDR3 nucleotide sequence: TGCGCCAGCAAAGAGCACCCCCTAGCGGGAAACCAAGAGACCCAGTACTTC. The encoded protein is CASKEHPLAGNQETQYF.

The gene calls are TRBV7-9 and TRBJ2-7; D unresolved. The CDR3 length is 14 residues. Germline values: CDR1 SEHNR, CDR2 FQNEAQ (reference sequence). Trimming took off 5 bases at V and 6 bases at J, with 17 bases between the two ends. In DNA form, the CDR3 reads TGTGCCAGCAGCGCTGTGCGGAGCCAAAGCGAGCAGTACTTC. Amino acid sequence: CASSAVRSQSEQYF.

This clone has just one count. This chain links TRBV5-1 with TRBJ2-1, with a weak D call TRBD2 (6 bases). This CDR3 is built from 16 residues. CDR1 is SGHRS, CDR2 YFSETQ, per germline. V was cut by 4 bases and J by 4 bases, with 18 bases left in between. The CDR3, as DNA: TGCGCCAGCAGCCTACTAGCCGGCTCTGTTTACAATGAGCAGTTCTTC. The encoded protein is CASSLLAGSVYNEQFF.

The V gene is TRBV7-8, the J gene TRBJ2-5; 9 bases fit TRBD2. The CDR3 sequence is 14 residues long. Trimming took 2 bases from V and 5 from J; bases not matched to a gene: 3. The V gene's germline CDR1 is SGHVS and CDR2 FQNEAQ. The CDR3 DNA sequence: TGTGCCAGCAGCTTACTAGCGGGGAGCGAGACCCAGTACTTC. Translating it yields CASSLLAGSETQYF.

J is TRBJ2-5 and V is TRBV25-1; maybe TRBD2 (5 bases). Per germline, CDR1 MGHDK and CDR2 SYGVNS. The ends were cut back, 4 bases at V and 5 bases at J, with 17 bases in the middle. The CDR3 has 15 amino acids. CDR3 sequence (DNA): TGTGCCAGCAGTGCTCCGGACTTCTCCAGGGAGACCCAGTACTTC. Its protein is CASSAPDFSRETQYF.

CDR3 protein: CASSEVNTANYGYTF. In DNA form, the CDR3 reads TGTGCCAGCAGTGAAGTGAACACAGCTAACTATGGCTACACCTTC. J is TRBJ1-2 and V is TRBV2; no definite D call. The CDR3 is 15 residues long. Trimming took 1 base from V and 0 from J, leaving 9 bases between them. Germline CDR1 and CDR2: SNHLY and FYNNEI.

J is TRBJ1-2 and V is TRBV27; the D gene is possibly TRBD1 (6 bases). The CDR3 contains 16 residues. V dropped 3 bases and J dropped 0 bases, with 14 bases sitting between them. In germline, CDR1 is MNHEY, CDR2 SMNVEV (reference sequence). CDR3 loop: CASSFLPGGPNYGYTF. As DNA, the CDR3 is TGTGCCAGCAGTTTTTTGCCGGGGGGGCCTAACTATGGCTACACCTTC.

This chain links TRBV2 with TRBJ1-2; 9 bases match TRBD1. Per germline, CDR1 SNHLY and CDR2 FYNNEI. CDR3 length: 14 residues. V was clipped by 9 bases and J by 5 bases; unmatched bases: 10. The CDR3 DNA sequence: TGTGCCAGTATAGGAACCGGGACAGGGTATGGCTACACCTTC. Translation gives CASIGTGTGYGYTF.

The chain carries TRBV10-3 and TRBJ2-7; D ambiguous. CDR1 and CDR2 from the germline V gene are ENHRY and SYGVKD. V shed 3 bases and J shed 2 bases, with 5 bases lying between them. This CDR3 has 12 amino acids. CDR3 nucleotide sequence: TGTGCCATCAGTGACAGGACCTACGAGCAGTACTTC. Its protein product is CAISDRTYEQYF.

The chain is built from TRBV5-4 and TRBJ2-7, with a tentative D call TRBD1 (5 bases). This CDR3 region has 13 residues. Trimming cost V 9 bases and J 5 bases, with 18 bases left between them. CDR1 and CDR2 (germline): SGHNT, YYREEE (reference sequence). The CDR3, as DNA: TGTGCCACGGAAACAGGTCGCGGCAACGAGCAGTACTTC. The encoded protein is CATETGRGNEQYF.

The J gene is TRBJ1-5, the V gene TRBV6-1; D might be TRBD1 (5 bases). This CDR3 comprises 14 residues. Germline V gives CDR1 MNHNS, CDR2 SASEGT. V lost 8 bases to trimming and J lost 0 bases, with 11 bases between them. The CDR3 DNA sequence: TGTGCCAGCGAGATGACAGTTAGCAATCAGCCCCAGCATTTT. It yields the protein CASEMTVSNQPQHF.

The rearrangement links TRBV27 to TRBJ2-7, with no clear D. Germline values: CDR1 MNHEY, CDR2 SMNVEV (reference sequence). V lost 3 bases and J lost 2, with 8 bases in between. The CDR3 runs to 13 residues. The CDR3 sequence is CASSLAVTYEQYF. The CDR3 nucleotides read TGTGCCAGCAGTTTGGCAGTGACCTACGAGCAGTACTTC.

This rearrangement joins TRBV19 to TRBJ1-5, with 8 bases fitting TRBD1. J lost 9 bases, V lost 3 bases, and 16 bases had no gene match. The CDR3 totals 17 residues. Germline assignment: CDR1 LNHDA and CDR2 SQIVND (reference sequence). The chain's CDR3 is CASSMRGQGASRGPQHF. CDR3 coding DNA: TGTGCCAGTAGTATGCGTGGGCAGGGGGCCTCAAGAGGGCCCCAGCATTTT. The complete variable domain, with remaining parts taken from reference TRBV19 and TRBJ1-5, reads DGGITQSPKYLFRKEGQNVTLSCEQNLNHDAMYWYRQDPGQGLRLIYYSQIVNDFQKGDIAEGYSVSREKKESFPLTVTSAQKNPTAFYLCASSMRGQGASRGPQHFGDGTRLSIL.

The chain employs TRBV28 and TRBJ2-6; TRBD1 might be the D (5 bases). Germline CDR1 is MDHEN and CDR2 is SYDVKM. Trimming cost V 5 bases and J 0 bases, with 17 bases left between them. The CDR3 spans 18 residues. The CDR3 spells CASSRRYRISSGANVLTF. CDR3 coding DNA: TGTGCCAGCAGTCGGAGATACAGGATTAGCTCTGGGGCCAACGTCCTGACTTTC.

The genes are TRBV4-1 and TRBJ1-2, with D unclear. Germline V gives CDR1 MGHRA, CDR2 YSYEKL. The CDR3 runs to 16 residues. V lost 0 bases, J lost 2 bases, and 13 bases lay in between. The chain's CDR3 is CASSQEAGRFNYGYTF. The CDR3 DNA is TGCGCCAGCAGCCAAGAGGCAGGCCGGTTCAACTATGGCTACACCTTC.

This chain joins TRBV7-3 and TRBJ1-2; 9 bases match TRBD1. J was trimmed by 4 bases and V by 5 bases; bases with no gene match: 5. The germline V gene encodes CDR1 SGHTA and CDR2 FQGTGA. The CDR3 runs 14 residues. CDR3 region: CASSPTDRGYGYTF. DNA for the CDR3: TGTGCCAGCAGCCCAACGGACAGGGGCTATGGCTACACCTTC. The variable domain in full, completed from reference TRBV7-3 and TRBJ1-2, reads GAGVSQTPSNKVTEKGKYVELRCDPISGHTALYWYRQSLGQGPEFLIYFQGTGAADDSGLPNDRFFAVRPEGSVSTLKIQRTERGDSAVYLCASSPTDRGYGYTFGSGTRLTVV.

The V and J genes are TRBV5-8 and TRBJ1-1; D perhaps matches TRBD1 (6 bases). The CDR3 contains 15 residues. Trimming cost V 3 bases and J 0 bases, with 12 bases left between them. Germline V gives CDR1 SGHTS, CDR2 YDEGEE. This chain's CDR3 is CASSWGQGLNTEAFF. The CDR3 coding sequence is TGTGCCAGCAGCTGGGGGCAGGGCTTGAACACTGAAGCTTTCTTT.

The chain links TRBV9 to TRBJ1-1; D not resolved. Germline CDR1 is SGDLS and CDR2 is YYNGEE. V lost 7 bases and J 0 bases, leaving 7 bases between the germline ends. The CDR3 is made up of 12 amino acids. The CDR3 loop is CASGRVNTEAFF. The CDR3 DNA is TGTGCCAGCGGTCGGGTGAACACTGAAGCTTTCTTT.

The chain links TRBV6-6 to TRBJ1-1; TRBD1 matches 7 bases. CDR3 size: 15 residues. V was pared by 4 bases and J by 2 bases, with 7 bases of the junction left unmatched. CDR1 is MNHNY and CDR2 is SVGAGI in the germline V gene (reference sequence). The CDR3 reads CASSSTGAPNTEAFF. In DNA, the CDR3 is TGTGCCAGCAGTTCCACAGGGGCCCCAAACACTGAAGCTTTCTTT.

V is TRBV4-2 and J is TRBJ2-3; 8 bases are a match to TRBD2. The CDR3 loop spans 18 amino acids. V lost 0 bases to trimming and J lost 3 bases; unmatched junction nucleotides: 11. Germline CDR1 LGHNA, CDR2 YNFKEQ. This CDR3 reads CASSQDKAGGLQTDTQYF. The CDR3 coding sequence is TGTGCCAGCAGCCAAGATAAGGCGGGGGGACTTCAGACAGATACGCAGTATTTT.

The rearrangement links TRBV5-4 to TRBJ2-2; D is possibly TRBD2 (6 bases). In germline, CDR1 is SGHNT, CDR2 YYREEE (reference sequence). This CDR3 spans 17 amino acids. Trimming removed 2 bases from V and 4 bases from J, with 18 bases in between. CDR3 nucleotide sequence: TGTGCCAGCAGCTTAGCGGGCGGAGCGGGCCCCACCGGGGAGCTGTTTTTT. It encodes CASSLAGGAGPTGELFF.